One T cell receptor (beta chain) is described in this entry. Its cognate antigen is unknown. Among the donors, all were healthy bone marrow donors. The data were taken from a study of cytomegalovirus exposure and HLA in healthy donors. This CDR3 is 18 amino acids long. The V gene end was trimmed by 4 bases and the J gene end by 1 base; junction bases not matched to a gene: 5. Germline assignment: CDR1 SGHTA and CDR2 FQGNSA. Findings and caveats of the study: It was reported that the classifier diagnosed cytomegalovirus status with high specificity and sensitivity in both the original and validation cohorts. Reports indicate that TCR beta sequences accurately predicted the HLA-A and HLA-B alleles of most subjects. A missense variant in DCLRE1C was later tied to TCR beta V- and J-gene trimming.

The primer mix had 60 Vbeta and 13 Jbeta primers. Data came from immunoSEQ multiplex PCR; TCRdb stores just in-frame clones and leaves some out. The table lists about 130,000 clones, almost 85% of them singletons. The receptor comes from a boy between 2 and 10 years old in good health and CMV-seronegative. The V gene is TRBV7-2, the J gene TRBJ2-1; 15 nucleotides match TRBD2. The sequenced sample was PBMCs. CDR3 amino acids: CASSSGLAGGLSYNEQFF. Here the CDR3 DNA reads TGTGCCAGCAGCTCGGGACTAGCGGGGGGCCTATCCTACAATGAGCAGTTCTTC.